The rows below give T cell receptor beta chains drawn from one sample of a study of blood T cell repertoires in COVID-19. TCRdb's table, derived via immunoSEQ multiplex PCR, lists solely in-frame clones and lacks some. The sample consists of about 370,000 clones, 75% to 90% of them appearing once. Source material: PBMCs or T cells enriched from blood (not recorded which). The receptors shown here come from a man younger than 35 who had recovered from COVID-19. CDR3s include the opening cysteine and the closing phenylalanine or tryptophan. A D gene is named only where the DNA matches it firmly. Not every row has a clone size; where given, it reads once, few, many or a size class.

CDR3 DNA: TGTGCCAGCTCAACGTCCAGGGAAGGCTACACCTTC
CDR3 protein: CASSTSREGYTF
J gene: TRBJ1-2
clone size: once
V gene: TRBV18
D gene: NA

CDR3 DNA: TGTGCCAGCAGTAATAGCGGGGGAGGAGAGACCCAGTACTTC
CDR3 protein: CASSNSGGGETQYF
J gene: TRBJ2-5
clone size: NA
V gene: TRBV25-1
D gene: TRBD2

CDR3 DNA: TGTGCCAGCAGAACTGGGGGGTCCTACGAGCAGTACTTC
CDR3 protein: CASRTGGSYEQYF
J gene: TRBJ2-7
clone size: NA
V gene: TRBV6-5
D gene: NA

CDR3 DNA: TGTGCCAGCAGCCGTAGCGTGAACTCCTACAATGAGCAGTTCTTC
CDR3 protein: CASSRSVNSYNEQFF
J gene: TRBJ2-1
clone size: once
V gene: TRBV5-8
D gene: NA

CDR3 DNA: TGCAGCGTTGACGGGAGGGGAAAACTGTTTTTT
CDR3 protein: CSVDGRGKLFF
J gene: TRBJ1-4
clone size: NA
V gene: TRBV29-1
D gene: NA

CDR3 DNA: TGTGCCAGCAGCCCACCCCCGGACACTGAAGCTTTCTTT
CDR3 protein: CASSPPPDTEAFF
J gene: TRBJ1-1
clone size: NA
V gene: TRBV5-5
D gene: NA

CDR3 DNA: TGTGCCAGCAGCAACAGGGGGCAGGATGGCTACACCTTC
CDR3 protein: CASSNRGQDGYTF
J gene: TRBJ1-2
clone size: NA
V gene: TRBV12-3/TRBV12-4
D gene: TRBD1

CDR3 DNA: TGTGCCAGCAGCGTAGAACCCCGCGGGAGACCCAGGAATGAGCAGTTCTTC
CDR3 protein: CASSVEPRGRPRNEQFF
J gene: TRBJ2-1
clone size: NA
V gene: TRBV9
D gene: TRBD2

CDR3 DNA: TGTGCCAGCAGCTTGCAGGGCTACGAGCAGTACTTC
CDR3 protein: CASSLQGYEQYF
J gene: TRBJ2-7
clone size: NA
V gene: TRBV5-5
D gene: NA

CDR3 DNA: TGTGCCAGCAGCAAAGATAAGGGACAGGGGGCACGTAGCAATCAGCCCCAGCATTTT
CDR3 protein: CASSKDKGQGARSNQPQHF
J gene: TRBJ1-5
clone size: NA
V gene: TRBV21-1
D gene: NA

CDR3 DNA: TGCGCCAGCAGCTTGGGCTCCGGGAGAGGCTACACCTTC
CDR3 protein: CASSLGSGRGYTF
J gene: TRBJ1-2
clone size: NA
V gene: TRBV5-1
D gene: NA

CDR3 DNA: TGCGCCAGCAGTGAGAATCGGGGGGATTGGAATCAGCCCCAGCATTTT
CDR3 protein: CASSENRGDWNQPQHF
J gene: TRBJ1-5
clone size: NA
V gene: TRBV10-2
D gene: NA

CDR3 DNA: TGCGCCAGCAGCCCCCGGACAGGGGTTGGGGAGACCCAGTACTTC
CDR3 protein: CASSPRTGVGETQYF
J gene: TRBJ2-5
clone size: NA
V gene: TRBV10-2
D gene: TRBD1

CDR3 DNA: TGCGCCAGCAGCCAAGATTATTTGGACAGGGGGGGTTTAGGCTATGGCTACACCTTC
CDR3 protein: CASSQDYLDRGGLGYGYTF
J gene: TRBJ1-2
clone size: NA
V gene: TRBV4-3
D gene: TRBD1